Each of the 14 T cell receptor beta chains below was sequenced from the same sample in a study of Ad26.COV2.S vaccination and SARS-CoV-2 variants (dated by TCRdb to about 2021). This specimen's treatment or condition label, per the study, means: over 15 received Ad26.COV2.S at low or high dose, single or two shots; roughly 5 received placebo; per-sample allocation not given. For vaccine and placebo recipients, repertoires were sequenced using samples collected on day 63 after the first injection. The library was prepared using the immunoSEQ multiplex PCR assay. The table was pulled from immuneACCESS by TCRdb, which kept in-frame rearrangements only. Such tables lose some clones; where checked, under half of the loss comes from unresolved V genes, and the rest has no known cause. This sample has 350,000 to 450,000 clones in its table, and 70% to 90% of those were observed once. Around 3% of the sample is taken by the ten largest.

Sequences were derived from peripheral blood, sampled in a trial of Ad26.COV2.S vaccine versus placebo. These receptors were obtained from a person between 18 and 59 years old who received the Ad26.COV2.S COVID-19 vaccine or a placebo.

The chain combines TRBV11-2 with TRBJ1-2, with 7 bases that match TRBD1. Germline V gene sequence: CDR1 SGHAT, CDR2 FQNNGV. The CDR3 contains 13 residues. J gave up 3 bases and V 4 bases, and 2 bases lay outside the gene matches. This CDR3 reads CASSSGTDYGYTF. The CDR3 DNA reads TGTGCCAGCAGCTCAGGGACAGACTATGGCTACACCTTC. Variable domain in full (rest from reference TRBV11-2 and TRBJ1-2): EAGVAQSPRYKIIEKRQSVAFWCNPISGHATLYWYQQILGQGPKLLIQFQNNGVVDDSQLPKDRFSAERLKGVDSTLKIQPAKLEDSAVYLCASSSGTDYGYTFGSGTRLTVV.

The chain combines TRBV2 with TRBJ2-1; 9 bases match TRBD1. The CDR3 extends over 14 amino acids. The J segment lost 6 bases and the V segment lost 8 bases, leaving 8 bases of the junction unmatched. Germline-derived CDR1 and CDR2 are SNHLY and FYNNEI. In DNA form, the CDR3 reads TGTGCCAGCGGTGCACAGGGGGCTGGCAATGAGCAGTTCTTC. Its protein product is CASGAQGAGNEQFF.

This chain uses TRBV6-2 or TRBV6-3 with TRBJ2-7; the match to TRBD1 covers 8 bases. The V gene's germline CDR1 is MNHEY and CDR2 SVGEGT. Trimming cost V 0 bases and J 4 bases; bases outside gene matches: 8. The CDR3 totals 16 residues. The CDR3: CASSYSRAGGVYEQYF. As DNA, the CDR3 is TGTGCCAGCAGTTACTCGAGGGCAGGGGGCGTTTACGAGCAGTACTTC.

This clone was seen a handful of times. V is TRBV5-1 and J is TRBJ2-5; a possible D gene is TRBD1 (6 bases). The CDR3 extends over 14 amino acids. Trimming shortened V by 4 bases and J by 7 bases, and 17 bases separated the two germline ends. Germline lookup yields CDR1 SGHRS and CDR2 YFSETQ. As DNA, the CDR3 is TGCGCCAGCAGCCCGGACAGTACCACCCGGACCCAGTACTTC. Translating it yields CASSPDSTTRTQYF.

The CDR3 region has the DNA TGTGCTAGTTCAGGGGGGGTCGCCAATCAGCCCCAGCATTTT. Protein product: CASSGGVANQPQHF. The chain employs TRBV12-5 and TRBJ1-5; 7 nucleotides line up with TRBD1. CDR3 length: 14 residues. After removal of 8 bases from V and 3 bases from J, the junction contained 7 bases not matched to a gene. Germline V gene lookup returns CDR1 LGHNT and CDR2 FRNRAP.

This chain joins TRBV2 and TRBJ1-4; TRBD1 matches at 9 bases. V trimming: 11 bases; J trimming: 6 bases; junction bases outside the gene matches: 13. Germline CDR1 is SNHLY and CDR2 is FYNNEI. The CDR3 spans 15 residues. CDR3 coding DNA: TGTGCCGGGAGCGATACAGGGGGCGTCCATGAAAAACTGTTTTTT. Its translation: CAGSDTGGVHEKLFF.

The J gene is TRBJ1-2, the V gene TRBV25-1; the D gene is possibly TRBD1 (5 bases). Germline values: CDR1 MGHDK, CDR2 SYGVNS. V lost 1 base, J lost 6 bases, and 12 bases lay in between. This CDR3 has 14 amino acids. CDR3 loop: CASSEFGTADGYTF. CDR3 nucleotides: TGTGCCAGCAGTGAATTCGGGACCGCCGATGGCTACACCTTC.

This chain connects TRBV11-2 to TRBJ2-7; 9 bases match TRBD1. The CDR3 consists of 16 residues. Trimming at V came to 5 bases and at J to 1 base, leaving 9 bases not matched to a gene. Per germline, CDR1 SGHAT and CDR2 FQNNGV. The DNA of the CDR3 is TGTGCCAGCAGCGGAGTTGGGACAGGGATATCCTACGAGCAGTACTTC. It is translated as CASSGVGTGISYEQYF.

J is TRBJ1-5 and V is TRBV7-8, with D unclear. This CDR3 comprises 17 residues. V was shortened by 1 base and J by 0 bases, with 13 bases between the two germline ends. The germline gives CDR1 SGHVS, CDR2 FQNEAQ. The CDR3 sequence: CASSLGPSPHSNQPQHF. The DNA of the CDR3 is TGTGCCAGCAGCTTAGGCCCATCCCCTCATAGCAATCAGCCCCAGCATTTT.

The chain uses TRBV2 and TRBJ1-2, with a tentative D call TRBD1 (6 bases). Trimming shortened V by 5 bases and J by 2 bases, and 9 bases separated the two germline ends. The germline V gene encodes CDR1 SNHLY and CDR2 FYNNEI. CDR3 length: 13 residues. CDR3 in amino acids: CASSRDTNYGYTF. The CDR3 bases are TGTGCCAGCAGTCGGGACACCAACTATGGCTACACCTTC.

The table lists this clone with a count of one. The CDR3 region has the DNA TGTGCCAGCAGCTCCGGGACACTGGATGTATACGAGCAGTACTTC. This translates into CASSSGTLDVYEQYF. V gene TRBV5-5 combines with J gene TRBJ2-7, with D possibly matching TRBD1 (6 bases). The CDR3 contains 15 residues. Trimming took 3 bases from V and 4 from J, leaving 17 bases between them. CDR1 is SGHKS and CDR2 is YYEKEE in the germline V gene (reference sequence).

V gene TRBV5-1 combines with J gene TRBJ2-5, with unresolved D. CDR1 and CDR2 from the germline V gene are SGHRS and YFSETQ. The CDR3 has 14 residues. V was trimmed by 4 bases and J by 5 bases, leaving 15 bases between them. CDR3 protein: CASSPSTGSETQYF. The CDR3 nucleotides read TGCGCCAGCAGCCCATCAACCGGGTCGGAGACCCAGTACTTC.

V gene TRBV6-1 combines with J gene TRBJ1-2; unclear D gene. Looked up from germline, CDR1 is MNHNS and CDR2 is SASEGT. CDR3 size: 13 residues. V lost 2 bases, J lost 3 bases, and 7 bases lay in between. CDR3 sequence (DNA): TGTGCCAGCAGTGAAATTGTAGACTATGGCTACACCTTC. Translation: CASSEIVDYGYTF.

The chain recombines TRBV7-2 with TRBJ2-7, with 12 bases fitting TRBD2. Unmatched junction bases numbered 7, after V lost 2 bases and J lost 5 bases. There are 16 residues in the CDR3. Germline CDR1 SGHTA, CDR2 FQGNSA. The CDR3 sequence: CASSLRLAGGGDEQYF. CDR3 in DNA: TGTGCCAGCAGCTTACGCCTAGCGGGAGGGGGCGACGAGCAGTACTTC.